Below are 9 T cell receptor delta chains sequenced from a single sample in a study of gamma delta lymphoproliferative disorders and STAT genes. TCRdb reanalysed the multiplex PCR reads with CATT. This sample yields 2,000 to 2,500 delta-chain clones, of which about 1.5% are seen a single time; 46% belongs to the top ten. The receptor sequences were amplified from genomic DNA of peripheral blood mononuclear cells. The specimen sequenced was blood. The receptors were gathered from a human donor in good health.

This clone was observed at least ten times. Translating this DNA gives a protein that differs at residue 14 from the TCRdb one, which belongs to a much larger clone; a read error is likely, and the protein shown is this translation. The chain links TRDV1 to TRDJ1, with 10 bases aligning to TRDD3. The germline gives CDR1 TSWWSYY, CDR2 QGS. The CDR3 spans 25 residues. V gave up 1 base and J gave up 0 bases; unmatched junction bases: 29. The CDR3 is CALGEPLLTRTGGCAKKLYTDKLIF. CDR3 DNA: TGTGCTCTTGGGGAACCGTTACTAACCCGTACTGGGGGATGCGCGAAGAAGCTCTACACCGATAAACTCATCTTT.

A word on this clone: The mismatch at residue 14 between this DNA's translation and the TCRdb protein of a much larger clone likely reflects a read error; the protein shown is translated from the DNA. DNA for the CDR3: TGTGCCTTGCCCTATCCTTTGACTGGGGGGCCTCCAATAGATGAGTACACCGATAAACTCATCTTT. Amino acids: CALPYPLTGGPPIDEYTDKLIF. The chain combines TRDV3 with TRDJ1; TRDD3 matches 8 bases. CDR3 size: 22 residues. Germline assignment: CDR1 TVYSNPD and CDR2 GDNSRS (reference sequence). V lost 3 bases to trimming and J lost 0 bases; unmatched junction nucleotides: 30.

This clone was counted at least ten times. A read error likely explains why the TCRdb protein, taken from a much larger clone, differs from this DNA's translation at residue 18; the protein shown is translated from the DNA. This chain uses TRDV1 with TRDJ1; TRDD3 matches at 13 bases. The trim removed 1 base at V and 0 bases at J, leaving 26 bases unmatched. The CDR3 loop spans 25 amino acids. Per germline, CDR1 TSWWSYY and CDR2 QGS. CDR3: CALGEPLLTRTGGYAKKFYTDKLIF. The CDR3 DNA sequence: TGTGCTCTTGGGGAACCGTTACTAACCCGTACTGGGGGATACGCGAAGAAGTTCTACACCGATAAACTCATCTTT.

Here the J gene is TRDJ1 and the V gene is not called; the D call in the table, TRDD3, was not verified against the DNA. The CDR3 has 18 residues. DNA of the CDR3: TGTGCCTCCGGCGGACACGATAACTACACCGGTAACACCGATAAACTCATCTTT. It translates to CASGGHDNYTGNTDKLIF.

The table lists this clone with a few counts. The protein recorded in TCRdb matches a much larger clone and deviates from this DNA's translation at residue 8, suggesting a read error; the protein here is obtained by translating the DNA. This chain connects TRDV2 to TRDJ1; 7 bases line up with TRDD3. From germline, CDR1 is GEAIGNYY and CDR2 EKD. The CDR3 consists of 14 residues. CDR3 in DNA: TGTGCCTGTGACCCCCTGGGGGGTTCCGATAAACTCATCTTC. Its protein product is CACDPLGGSDKLIF.

There are a few counts of this clone. The TCRdb protein, from a much larger clone, departs from this DNA's translation at residue 10, likely by read error; the protein shown derives from the DNA. This chain uses TRDV1 with TRDJ1; D is undetermined. Deletions cut 3 bases from V and 0 bases from J, with 14 bases between. Germline assignment: CDR1 TSWWSYY and CDR2 QGS. CDR3 length: 16 residues. DNA of the CDR3: TGTGCTCTTGGGGATCTAGAAGGCCGGGACACCGATAAACTCATCTTT. Its protein product is CALGDLEGRDTDKLIF.

This clone occurred a few times. The protein in TCRdb stems from a much larger clone and differs at residue 13 from this DNA's translation, likely a read error; here the protein is translated from the DNA. V gene assignment gives TRDV3, but the J gene was left uncalled; TRDD3 is the table's D call, not checked against the DNA. Germline V gene data show CDR1 as TVYSNPD and CDR2 as GDNSRS (reference sequence). CDR3 length: 19 residues. The CDR3 sequence: CAFLPYGWGIRVAPFPLIF. CDR3 DNA: TGTGCCTTTCTGCCCTACGGCTGGGGGATACGCGTAGCCCCCTTTCCCCTCATCTTT.

This clone was counted a few times. The mismatch at residue 12 between this DNA's translation and the TCRdb protein of a much larger clone likely reflects a read error; the protein shown is translated from the DNA. The chain combines TRDV3 with TRDJ1; 11 nucleotides line up with TRDD3. After removal of 4 bases from V and 4 bases from J, the junction contained 17 bases not matched to a gene. In germline, CDR1 is TVYSNPD, CDR2 GDNSRS (reference sequence). The CDR3 length is 17 residues. The CDR3 DNA reads as TGTGCCTGCTGGGGGATACCCGGCGGTTCGTACATCGATAAACTCATCTTT. Protein product: CACWGIPGGSYIDKLIF. The complete variable domain, with remaining parts taken from reference TRDV3 and TRDJ1, reads CDKVTQSSPDQTVASGSEVVLLCTYDTVYSNPDLFWYRIRPDYSFQFVFYGDNSRSEGADFTQGRFSVKHILTQKAFHLVISPVRTEDSATYYCACWGIPGGSYIDKLIFGKGTRVTVEP.

Comments on this clone: This DNA's translation and the protein TCRdb lists, from a much larger clone, do not match at residue 12, likely due to a read error; the protein shown is translated from the DNA. This chain uses TRDV2 with TRDJ1; 13 bases map to TRDD3. Germline V lookup: CDR1 GEAIGNYY, CDR2 EKD. This CDR3 contains 18 residues. The junction had 11 bases not matched to a gene; V was cut back by 3 bases and J by 2 bases. The DNA of the CDR3 is TGTGCCTGTGACCCTATACTGGGGGATACGAGGGAGACCGATAAACTCATCTTT. The encoded protein is CACDPILGDTRETDKLIF.